This T cell receptor (beta chain) was profiled in a study of early T cells in non-severe SARS-CoV-2 infection (dated by TCRdb to 2020 to 2023). At the level of the whole study: Bulk RNA from unsorted whole blood was used for TCR sequencing, so alpha and beta chains could not be paired. Points the paper makes about the study in general: VDJdb matching was skewed toward anti-spike CD8 responses and likely underestimated virus-specific expansions by missing private and CD4 specificities.

This was a case-control study nested in a cohort of healthcare workers in London, UK, who had nasopharyngeal swab PCR tests and blood samples taken every week. Between 23 and 31 March 2020, the week of the UK lockdown, healthcare workers were enrolled and then followed up weekly for as long as 16 weeks. The library was obtained by 5' RACE. The data were produced on a NextSeq 500. In the TCR library protocol, unique molecular identifiers were attached to individual cDNA molecules to correct for PCR bias and sequencing error. Both TCR alpha and beta chains were sequenced, and tight co-correlation was observed between alpha and beta sequence abundances in each sample. The study's own analysis went as follows. Decombinator V4 was used to perform V gene, J gene and CDR3 annotation of TCR sequences. Expanded TCRs were defined as changing significantly between any two time points under a Poisson model with p below 0.0001. Abundances of TCRs were expressed as counts per million after normalisation to the total number of TCRs sequenced in each sample. TRAV1-2 paired with TRAJ12, TRAJ20 or TRAJ33 defined MAIT TCRs, while TRAV10 paired with TRAJ18 defined iNKT TCRs. VDJdb, accessed 1 November 2021, was searched for CMV, EBV and SARS-CoV-2 annotated TCRs, excluding TCRs annotated for multiple antigens. In TCRdb, the public reads were trimmed at Q25 with fastp and aligned with MiXCR, with productive beta chains retained. Every distinct CDR3 protein forms one entry, paired with its most common genes and DNA. What appears here as the V and J calls and clone size reflects TCRdb's work, not the paper's. The sample has tens of thousands of distinct CDR3 sequences on record, roughly 6.6% of them singletons. The top ten clonotypes cover less than 25% of the sample.

This clonotype came up a few times. Its antigen target is currently unknown. Base-call qualities are not available, and no considerably larger clone is one nucleotide away. The germline V gene specifies MNHEY as CDR1 and SVGEGT as CDR2. Measured from the cysteine to the phenylalanine, the CDR3 is 14 residues long. Only the CDR3 DNA stays, 42 bases, in frame from base 1. V is pared back by 3 bases and J by 2 bases, with 11 bases lying between the germline termini. The sequences come from whole blood, collected at baseline. The sequence links TRBV6-2 or TRBV6-3 to TRBJ2-7, with the D segment identity uncertain. The TCR comes from an adult who was a healthcare worker with PCR-confirmed SARS-CoV-2 infection or an uninfected control (not recorded which). Here is the DNA: TGTGCCAGCAGTTATAACTCGGCAGCCTACGAGCAGTACTTC. It translates as CASSYNSAAYEQYF.